This T cell receptor beta chain was obtained from a study of T-cell memory formation after mild COVID-19. Whole-study context: Largely donor-specific TCR clusters were found.

Findings and caveats of the study: Clones shrinking between day 15 and 85 showed a balanced CD4/CD8 split, and those that grew later tilted toward CD4+. The appearance of some responding clones in pre-infection memory suggested that cross-reactive memory joined.

MiXCR was run by TCRdb on the 5' RACE reads, yielding one entry per CDR3 protein. The sample consists of 300,000 to 400,000 distinct CDR3 sequences, around 15% of them appearing once. As regards this clonotype: No antigen is known for it.

V gave up 4 bases and J gave up 1 base, with 10 bases separating them. This CDR3 has 15 amino acids. Germline values: CDR1 SGHDN, CDR2 FVKESK. The V call is TRBV14, the J call TRBJ2-2; D is perhaps TRBD1 (6 bases). The receptor was isolated from a man between 18 and 35 years old who had mild COVID-19 (a few samples of this study predate the infection). Cell type and time point are not known. The sample comprised PBMCs or a T cell subset sorted from them (not recorded which). The CDR3 loop is CASSPLGGNTGELFF. DNA for the CDR3: TGTGCCAGCAGCCCCTTAGGGGGGAACACCGGGGAGCTGTTTTTT.